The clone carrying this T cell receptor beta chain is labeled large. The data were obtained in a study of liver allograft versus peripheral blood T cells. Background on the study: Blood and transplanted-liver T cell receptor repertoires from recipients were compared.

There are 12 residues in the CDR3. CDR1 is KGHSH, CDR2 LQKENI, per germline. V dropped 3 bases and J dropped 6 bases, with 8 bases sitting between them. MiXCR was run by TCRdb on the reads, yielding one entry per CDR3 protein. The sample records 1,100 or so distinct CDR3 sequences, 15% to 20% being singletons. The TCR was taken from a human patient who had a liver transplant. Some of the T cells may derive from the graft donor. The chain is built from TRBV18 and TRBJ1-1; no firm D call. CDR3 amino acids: CASSPVRPEAFF. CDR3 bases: TGTGCCAGCTCACCGGTGAGGCCTGAAGCTTTCTTT.